These 27 T cell receptor beta chains were sequenced from one sample in a study of shared clonotypes between healthy human individuals. Libraries were prepared by immunoSEQ multiplex PCR; TCRdb keeps only in-frame clonotypes and omits some of them. The sample gives fewer than 3 million clones, around 93% of which show up once; approximately 0.4% is in the top ten. Sequenced sample: naive CD4+ T cells from PBMCs. Subset meaning: CD45RA+ positively selected. The receptors originated from a man younger than 35 in good health. Some clones in this sample may be carry-over from other donors' samples.

This sequence joins TRBV18 and TRBJ1-3; D is possibly TRBD1 (6 bases). CDR1 and CDR2 from the germline V gene are KGHSH and LQKENI. Trimming took 3 bases from V and 4 from J, leaving 13 bases between them. CDR3 length: 15 residues. The CDR3 loop is CASSPLGTLGNTIYF. CDR3 nucleotides: TGTGCCAGCTCACCCCTCGGGACACTGGGAAACACCATATATTTT.

This sequence joins TRBV6-1 and TRBJ2-7; either TRBD1 or TRBD2 may fit D (5 bases each). Trimming left V 3 bases short and J 5 bases short, with 14 bases between. This CDR3 is 14 amino acids long. Germline V gene lookup returns CDR1 MNHNS and CDR2 SASEGT. CDR3 nucleotides: TGTGCCAGCAGTGACCGGGGCAAGGCCCACGAGCAGTACTTC. Encoded protein: CASSDRGKAHEQYF.

CDR3 amino acids: CASSSRRDYGYTF. The CDR3, as DNA: TGTGCCAGCAGCTCCCGGAGAGACTATGGCTACACCTTC. The rearrangement links TRBV6-5 to TRBJ1-2; D unresolved. The germline V and J ends were trimmed by 6 bases and 3 bases, with 11 bases remaining between them. The CDR3 loop spans 13 amino acids. Germline V gives CDR1 MNHEY, CDR2 SVGAGI.

The chain is built from TRBV5-5 and TRBJ2-3; either TRBD1 or TRBD2 may fit D (5 bases each). The CDR3 has 13 residues. Germline lookup yields CDR1 SGHKS and CDR2 YYEKEE (reference sequence). Trimming left V 7 bases short and J 2 bases short, with 11 bases between. In nucleotides, the CDR3 is TGTGCCAGCGGGGGTCAGCACACAGATACGCAGTATTTT. Amino acids: CASGGQHTDTQYF. Full variable domain (remainder filled in from reference TRBV5-5 and TRBJ2-3): DAGVTQSPTHLIKTRGQQVTLRCSPISGHKSVSWYQQVLGQGPQFIFQYYEKEERGRGNFPDRFSARQFPNYSSELNVNALLLGDSALYLCASGGQHTDTQYFGPGTRLTVL.

The chain carries TRBV7-8 and TRBJ2-5; 11 bases map to TRBD2. CDR1 is SGHVS, CDR2 FQNEAQ, per germline. V trimming: 4 bases; J trimming: 3 bases; junction bases outside the gene matches: 4. The CDR3 sequence is 15 residues long. The chain's CDR3 is CASSSGTSGEETQYF. The CDR3, as DNA: TGTGCCAGCAGCTCGGGGACTAGCGGAGAAGAGACCCAGTACTTC. Based on the CDR3 plus reference TRBV7-8 and TRBJ2-5, the full variable domain is GAGVSQSPRYKVAKRGQDVALRCDPISGHVSLFWYQQALGQGPEFLTYFQNEAQLDKSGLPSDRFFAERPEGSVSTLKIQRTQQEDSAVYLCASSSGTSGEETQYFGPGTRLLVL.

Worth noting for this clone: The same CDR3 can be traced to other DNA sequences in this sample. The chain carries TRBV18 and TRBJ1-4; D unclear. V was clipped by 3 bases and J by 5 bases, with 7 bases between them. This CDR3 contains 13 residues. Germline V gives CDR1 KGHSH, CDR2 LQKENI. CDR3 in DNA: TGTGCCAGCTCACCCGGGGTAAATGAAAAACTGTTTTTT. It specifies CASSPGVNEKLFF.

This clone appeared a single time. The V and J genes are TRBV28 and TRBJ2-7; perhaps TRBD2 as D (6 bases). Trimming removed 5 bases from V and 2 bases from J, with 13 bases in between. This CDR3 spans 14 amino acids. Germline assignment: CDR1 MDHEN and CDR2 SYDVKM. This CDR3 reads CASSKLAPPYEQYF. The CDR3 DNA reads as TGTGCCAGCAGTAAACTAGCACCCCCCTACGAGCAGTACTTC. The full variable domain, rest sourced from reference TRBV28 and TRBJ2-7, is DVKVTQSSRYLVKRTGEKVFLECVQDMDHENMFWYRQDPGLGLRLIYFSYDVKMKEKGDIPEGYSVSREKKERFSLILESASTNQTSMYLCASSKLAPPYEQYFGPGTRLTVT.

CDR3 in DNA: TGTGCCAGCAGCTTGAAAGGGACAGGGTCCTACGAGCAGTACTTC. Protein: CASSLKGTGSYEQYF. The chain has TRBV5-4 and TRBJ2-7, with 9 bases matching TRBD1. Germline CDR1 reads SGHNT; CDR2 reads YYREEE (reference sequence). Trimming removed 1 base from V and 1 base from J; junction bases left unmatched: 3. The CDR3 covers 15 residues.

This rearrangement joins TRBV27 to TRBJ2-7; D call uncertain. V was clipped by 0 bases and J by 5 bases, with 17 bases between them. Germline values: CDR1 MNHEY, CDR2 SMNVEV (reference sequence). The CDR3 has 16 residues. The CDR3 loop is CASSLSARHSLHEQYF. In DNA, the CDR3 is TGTGCCAGCAGTTTATCGGCAAGGCATTCTCTGCACGAGCAGTACTTC.

This chain links TRBV7-2 with TRBJ2-1; 10 nucleotides agree with TRBD1. This CDR3 region has 14 residues. Trimming cost V 3 bases and J 4 bases; bases outside gene matches: 0. Germline V lookup: CDR1 SGHTA, CDR2 FQGNSA. The CDR3 here is CASSLDRGYNEQFF. The CDR3 coding sequence is TGTGCCAGCAGCTTGGACAGGGGGTACAATGAGCAGTTCTTC.

The J gene is TRBJ2-7, the V gene TRBV19; possibly TRBD1 or TRBD2 for D (5 bases each). CDR1 is LNHDA, CDR2 SQIVND, per germline (reference sequence). The CDR3 is 15 amino acids. The V and J ends lost 1 base and 2 bases respectively, with 12 bases between them. DNA for the CDR3: TGTGCCAGTAGTATAGGAGGGGCGGTCGCCTACGAGCAGTACTTC. It encodes CASSIGGAVAYEQYF.

The chain carries TRBV2 and TRBJ2-2, with D possibly TRBD2 on 6 matching bases. This CDR3 has 19 amino acids. The germline V gene encodes CDR1 SNHLY and CDR2 FYNNEI. With 7 bases removed from V and 0 bases from J, the gap between germline ends came to 24 bases. Here the CDR3 DNA reads TGTGCCAGCATACCCCCCCTGGGCGGGACCCCTTCGAACACCGGGGAGCTGTTTTTT. Amino acids: CASIPPLGGTPSNTGELFF.

For this clone: The same CDR3 arises from other DNA sequences in this sample as well. The rearrangement uses TRBV7-3 and TRBJ2-2; 7 bases map to TRBD1. Germline V gives CDR1 SGHTA, CDR2 FQGTGA. Trimming took 2 bases from V and 0 from J; bases not matched to a gene: 3. The CDR3 sequence is 16 residues long. The CDR3 loop reads CASSLLGTANTGELFF. CDR3 bases: TGTGCCAGCAGCTTATTGGGGACAGCGAACACCGGGGAGCTGTTTTTT.

A single count supports this clone. The chain is built from TRBV2 and TRBJ2-6, with D possibly being TRBD1 or TRBD2 (6 bases each). This CDR3 contains 16 residues. V shed 4 bases and J shed 4 bases, with 14 bases lying between them. Germline values: CDR1 SNHLY, CDR2 FYNNEI. The CDR3 region is CASSVTGAGGANVLTF. CDR3 in DNA: TGTGCCAGCAGTGTAACGGGGGCGGGAGGGGCCAACGTCCTGACTTTC.

The J gene is TRBJ1-2, the V gene TRBV2; 10 positions match TRBD1. The V gene end was trimmed by 4 bases and the J gene end by 7 bases; junction bases not matched to a gene: 3. The CDR3 has 13 amino acids. Germline V lookup: CDR1 SNHLY, CDR2 FYNNEI. CDR3 loop: CASSGQGARGYTF. The CDR3 nucleotides read TGTGCCAGCAGTGGACAGGGGGCGCGTGGCTACACCTTC.

The chain uses TRBV11-2 and TRBJ2-1; no clear D gene. In germline, CDR1 is SGHAT, CDR2 FQNNGV. The V and J ends lost 3 bases and 10 bases respectively, with 10 bases between them. This CDR3 has 12 amino acids. In DNA form, the CDR3 reads TGTGCCAGCAGCTTTAACCTACGCGAGCAGTTCTTC. The encoded protein is CASSFNLREQFF.

This chain joins TRBV5-1 and TRBJ2-7; 14 positions agree with TRBD2. CDR1 and CDR2 from the germline V gene are SGHRS and YFSETQ. The CDR3 totals 17 residues. Germline trimming cut 6 bases from V and 0 bases from J; bases unmatched to any gene: 8. CDR3 DNA: TGCGCCAGCACCGGACTAGCGGGAGGCCCAAACTCCTACGAGCAGTACTTC. Translated: CASTGLAGGPNSYEQYF.

The chain combines TRBV4-2 with TRBJ2-5; D not certain. Germline assignment: CDR1 LGHNA and CDR2 YNFKEQ. The CDR3 length is 13 residues. The germline V and J ends were trimmed by 0 bases and 5 bases, with 7 bases remaining between them. CDR3 amino acids: CASSQERWETQYF. The CDR3, as DNA: TGTGCCAGCAGCCAAGAACGGTGGGAGACCCAGTACTTC.

This clone was picked up one time. The genes are TRBV28 and TRBJ2-6, with D maybe TRBD1 (6 bases). The V end lost 5 bases, the J end lost 10 bases, and 18 bases lay between the germline ends. Germline values: CDR1 MDHEN, CDR2 SYDVKM. The CDR3 spans 15 residues. Here the CDR3 reads CASSPPGTPANVLTF. As DNA, the CDR3 is TGTGCCAGCAGTCCTCCCGGGACACCGGCGAACGTCCTGACTTTC. The entire variable domain, with the rest obtained from reference TRBV28 and TRBJ2-6, is as follows: DVKVTQSSRYLVKRTGEKVFLECVQDMDHENMFWYRQDPGLGLRLIYFSYDVKMKEKGDIPEGYSVSREKKERFSLILESASTNQTSMYLCASSPPGTPANVLTFGAGSRLTVL.

V usage is TRBV5-8 and J usage is TRBJ2-1; 13 bases agree with TRBD2. CDR1 is SGHTS, CDR2 YDEGEE, per germline. V dropped 5 bases and J dropped 7; count of bases not matched to a gene: 6. CDR3 length equals 15 residues. CDR3 sequence (DNA): TGTGCCAGCAGGGGTGGACTAGCGGGAGTTAATGAGCAGTTCTTC. This translates into CASRGGLAGVNEQFF.

This sequence joins TRBV11-2 and TRBJ1-3; possible D gene TRBD1, 5 bases. Trimming removed 5 bases at V and 4 bases at J, with 12 bases between. Looked up from germline, CDR1 is SGHAT and CDR2 is FQNNGV. There are 14 residues in the CDR3. The CDR3 sequence: CASSPGRDGNTIYF. CDR3 nucleotide sequence: TGTGCCAGCAGCCCCGGCAGGGACGGAAACACCATATATTTT. The full variable domain, completed using reference TRBV11-2 and TRBJ1-3, is EAGVAQSPRYKIIEKRQSVAFWCNPISGHATLYWYQQILGQGPKLLIQFQNNGVVDDSQLPKDRFSAERLKGVDSTLKIQPAKLEDSAVYLCASSPGRDGNTIYFGEGSWLTVV.

This clone is a singleton in its sample. The same CDR3 also results from other DNA sequences found in this sample. The chain is built from TRBV7-3 and TRBJ2-2; D might be TRBD1 (6 bases). The length of the CDR3 is 14 residues. Germline V gene sequence: CDR1 SGHTA, CDR2 FQGTGA. Between the trimmed V and J ends, which lost 6 bases and 5 bases, there was a span of 13 bases. In DNA form, the CDR3 reads TGTGCCAGCAGTCTAGCAAGGGGGACCGGGGAGCTGTTTTTT. Translated, it gives CASSLARGTGELFF.

The chain combines TRBV6-6 with TRBJ2-5; TRBD2 matches at 12 bases. The CDR3 length is 16 residues. J lost 1 base, V lost 3 bases, and 3 bases had no gene match. CDR1 MNHNY and CDR2 SVGAGI come from the germline V gene (reference sequence). CDR3 amino acids: CASSYTSGRPQETQYF. The CDR3 nucleotides are TGTGCCAGCAGTTATACTAGCGGGAGGCCCCAAGAGACCCAGTACTTC.

The V and J genes are TRBV6-6 and TRBJ2-5; D possibly corresponds to TRBD2 (6 bases). Trimming shortened V by 8 bases and J by 2 bases, and 9 bases separated the two germline ends. The germline CDR1 and CDR2 sequences are MNHNY and SVGAGI (reference sequence). This CDR3 contains 12 residues. For the CDR3, the DNA is TGTGCCAGCCGGGACTGGCAAGAGACCCAGTACTTC. It encodes CASRDWQETQYF.

This clone showed up just once. The V and J genes are TRBV5-1 and TRBJ2-1, with D possibly being TRBD2 (5 bases). V lost 2 bases to trimming and J lost 7 bases, with 19 bases between them. The CDR3 sequence is 16 residues long. The germline CDR1 and CDR2 sequences are SGHRS and YFSETQ. CDR3: CASSLIRGSDYNEQFF. The DNA for the CDR3 is TGCGCCAGCAGCTTAATTCGAGGGTCAGACTATAATGAGCAGTTCTTC.

The chain uses TRBV7-7 and TRBJ2-5; unclear D gene. The CDR3 runs to 15 residues. Trimming cost V 1 base and J 3 bases, with 12 bases left between them. Per the germline V gene, CDR1 is SSHAT and CDR2 is FNYEAQ (reference sequence). The CDR3 loop is CASSLGRGTKETQYF. CDR3 DNA sequence: TGTGCCAGCAGCTTAGGACGTGGAACCAAAGAGACCCAGTACTTC.

The V call is TRBV7-3, the J call TRBJ1-2, with TRBD1 identical over 9 bases. The CDR3 is 13 amino acids. V trimming: 5 bases; J trimming: 8 bases; junction bases outside the gene matches: 6. Germline V gene lookup returns CDR1 SGHTA and CDR2 FQGTGA. DNA for the CDR3: TGTGCCAGCAGCGCGCGGACAGGGGAAGGCTACACCTTC. Translated, it gives CASSARTGEGYTF.